Below are 22 T cell receptor beta chains sequenced from a single sample in a study of blood T cells in healthy people across ages. A second about 7 to 11 cycle PCR used barcoded and J-beta primers. TCRdb used MiXCR to reprocess the 5' RACE reads, holding one entry per CDR3 protein. The profile shows 1.5 million or so distinct CDR3 sequences, approximately 40% of them singletons. Sequenced: blood. These receptors all stem from a woman under 30 in good health.

V and J are TRBV2 and TRBJ1-1; TRBD1 is a possible D gene (5 bases). The CDR3 extends over 14 amino acids. CDR1 and CDR2 from the germline V gene are SNHLY and FYNNEI. V was pared by 2 bases and J by 1 base, with 8 bases between. The CDR3 nucleotides read TGTGCCAGCAGTGAACAAACAGGGAACACTGAAGCTTTCTTT. Amino acid sequence: CASSEQTGNTEAFF.

This clonotype was found a few times. The chain is built from TRBV5-1 and TRBJ1-6, with D perhaps TRBD1 (6 bases). The CDR3 runs 16 residues. Germline CDR1 is SGHRS and CDR2 is YFSETQ. V lost 3 bases and J 9 bases, leaving 19 bases between the germline ends. The CDR3 here is CASSSGGPGNGSPLHF. The CDR3 nucleotides read TGCGCCAGCAGCTCGGGGGGGCCAGGGAATGGTTCACCCCTCCACTTT.

The chain is built from TRBV7-3 and TRBJ2-3, with 15 nucleotides matching TRBD2. The CDR3 spans 19 residues. V was clipped by 5 bases and J by 0 bases; unmatched bases: 9. Germline V CDR1 and CDR2: SGHTA, FQGTGA. CDR3 DNA sequence: TGTGCCAGCAGCCTATTCCCCGGGACTAGCGGGGGGAGCACAGATACGCAGTATTTT. This gives the protein CASSLFPGTSGGSTDTQYF.

This clonotype came up a few times. V is TRBV10-3 and J is TRBJ2-3, with D uncertain. Germline CDR1 is ENHRY and CDR2 is SYGVKD. The length of the CDR3 is 14 residues. Trimming stripped 1 base from V and 0 bases from J, with 5 bases between. CDR3 DNA sequence: TGTGCCATCAGTGAGTTACAGAGCACAGATACGCAGTATTTT. It translates to CAISELQSTDTQYF.

The CDR3 reads CASSFGGGNNQPQHF. The DNA of the CDR3 is TGTGCCAGCAGTTTTGGGGGTGGGAACAATCAGCCCCAGCATTTT. The J gene is TRBJ1-5, the V gene TRBV27, with a possible D match to TRBD1 (5 bases). CDR3 length: 15 amino acids. The V end lost 3 bases, the J end lost 3 bases, and 12 bases lay between the germline ends. Germline loops: CDR1 MNHEY, CDR2 SMNVEV (reference sequence).

The rearrangement joins TRBV29-1 to TRBJ2-3; D perhaps matches TRBD2 (6 bases). From germline, CDR1 is SQVTM and CDR2 ANQGSEA. V was cut by 6 bases and J by 4 bases, with 23 bases left in between. The CDR3 spans 16 residues. The CDR3 loop reads CSVRLLAGGGADTQYF. In nucleotides, the CDR3 is TGCAGCGTCAGATTGCTAGCCGGGGGTGGGGCAGATACGCAGTATTTT.

The rearrangement links TRBV7-9 to TRBJ1-4, with D possibly matching TRBD1 (5 bases). Per the germline V gene, CDR1 is SEHNR and CDR2 is FQNEAQ (reference sequence). This CDR3 region has 17 residues. V gave up 6 bases and J gave up 3 bases, with 20 bases separating them. The CDR3 sequence is CASSRLRAGGSNEKLFF. The CDR3 DNA is TGTGCCAGCAGTCGCCTCAGGGCAGGCGGGTCTAATGAAAAACTGTTTTTT.

V is TRBV10-3 and J is TRBJ1-5; D might be TRBD1 (5 bases). The germline V and J ends were trimmed by 6 bases and 8 bases, with 14 bases remaining between them. The CDR3 contains 13 residues. Germline V lookup: CDR1 ENHRY, CDR2 SYGVKD. CDR3 coding DNA: TGTGCCATCAGGCCGGGGGTTTTGGAGCCCCAGCATTTT. This translates into CAIRPGVLEPQHF.

This clonotype was seen a handful of times. The genes are TRBV10-2 and TRBJ2-7, with 10 bases that match TRBD1. Per the germline V gene, CDR1 is WSHSY and CDR2 is SAAADI. CDR3 length: 16 residues. V dropped 1 base and J dropped 1; count of bases not matched to a gene: 4. CDR3 DNA: TGCGCCAGCAGTGAGTGGGGACAGGGGCCTTCCTACGAGCAGTACTTC. Encoded protein: CASSEWGQGPSYEQYF.

This clonotype was seen more than once but under ten times. The chain carries TRBV28 and TRBJ1-5, with TRBD1 as a possible D gene (5 bases). Germline V CDR1 and CDR2: MDHEN, SYDVKM. The ends were cut back, 7 bases at V and 0 bases at J, with 13 bases in the middle. The CDR3 contains 15 residues. CDR3 bases: TGTGCCAGCACCCCGGGGGAAGATAGCAATCAGCCCCAGCATTTT. Protein product: CASTPGEDSNQPQHF.

The chain carries TRBV20-1 and TRBJ2-3; 9 positions agree with TRBD2. Trimming took 6 bases from V and 5 from J; bases not matched to a gene: 9. Germline CDR1 is DFQATT and CDR2 is SNEGSKA (reference sequence). CDR3 length: 14 amino acids. The CDR3 region is CSAPRGGAEDTQYF. The CDR3 nucleotides read TGCAGTGCCCCCCGCGGGGGGGCGGAAGATACGCAGTATTTT.

The chain is built from TRBV24-1 and TRBJ2-3, with D perhaps given as TRBD1 or TRBD2 (5 bases each). Per the germline V gene, CDR1 is KGHDR and CDR2 is SFDVKD. V lost 4 bases and J 2 bases, leaving 18 bases between the germline ends. The CDR3 sequence is 17 residues long. The CDR3 loop is CATSDPSGTTDTDTQYF. The DNA of the CDR3 is TGTGCCACCAGTGACCCATCCGGGACGACAGACACAGATACGCAGTATTTT.

This clonotype showed up just a few times. This chain uses TRBV10-3 with TRBJ2-3; D might be TRBD2 (7 bases). The CDR3 extends over 14 amino acids. The V gene lost 6 bases and the J gene lost 4 bases, with 14 bases spanning the gap. The germline CDR1 and CDR2 sequences are ENHRY and SYGVKD. The CDR3 loop is CAISQGTKADTQYF. The CDR3 coding sequence is TGTGCCATCAGCCAGGGGACTAAGGCAGATACGCAGTATTTT.

This clonotype was detected only once. The DNA for the CDR3 is TGTGCCAGCAAGTGGACTAGCGGGGGCGCAGATACGCAGTATTTT. Amino acid sequence: CASKWTSGGADTQYF. The gene calls are TRBV6-5 and TRBJ2-3; 13 nucleotides match TRBD2. Trimming removed 7 bases from V and 4 bases from J; junction bases left unmatched: 5. This CDR3 has 15 amino acids. Germline values: CDR1 MNHEY, CDR2 SVGAGI.

The gene calls are TRBV28 and TRBJ2-5; TRBD1 matches 9 bases. CDR1 and CDR2 (germline): MDHEN, SYDVKM. CDR3 length: 18 residues. Unmatched junction bases numbered 15, after V lost 5 bases and J lost 2 bases. The CDR3 nucleotides read TGTGCCAGCAGTCTCAAACTGACAGGGGGAACCAAGCAAGAGACCCAGTACTTC. It encodes CASSLKLTGGTKQETQYF.

The rearrangement links TRBV6-5 to TRBJ2-2, with D uncertain. Germline V lookup: CDR1 MNHEY, CDR2 SVGAGI. This CDR3 has 12 residues. Between the trimmed V and J ends, which lost 2 bases and 9 bases, there was a span of 7 bases. CDR3 DNA sequence: TGTGCCAGCAGTTACGACAAATGGGAGCTGTTTTTT. Translated, it gives CASSYDKWELFF.

The chain carries TRBV10-3 and TRBJ2-7; a possible D gene is TRBD2 (5 bases). The CDR3 length is 15 residues. Germline V gene sequence: CDR1 ENHRY, CDR2 SYGVKD. Trimming left V 8 bases short and J 5 bases short, with 22 bases between. CDR3 nucleotides: TGTGCCATCCTGTCTAGGGTGGGGTTCGGGGACGAGCAGTACTTC. As protein: CAILSRVGFGDEQYF.

Only a few counts were recorded for this clonotype. V is TRBV11-2 and J is TRBJ2-5; D gene ambiguous. Germline CDR1 is SGHAT and CDR2 is FQNNGV. The CDR3 is made up of 16 amino acids. Deletions cut 5 bases from V and 0 bases from J, with 16 bases between. The CDR3 region is CASSLDRLGNQETQYF. CDR3 DNA: TGTGCCAGCAGCCTCGATCGACTGGGGAACCAAGAGACCCAGTACTTC.

The V call is TRBV10-1, the J call TRBJ2-1, with 8 bases lining up with TRBD2. Germline V CDR1 and CDR2: WNHNN, SYGVQD (reference sequence). After removal of 3 bases from V and 5 bases from J, the junction contained 12 bases not matched to a gene. CDR3 size: 17 residues. This CDR3 is CASSDYALAGLDNEQFF. In DNA form, the CDR3 reads TGCGCCAGCAGTGATTATGCCTTAGCGGGACTCGACAATGAGCAGTTCTTC.

This clonotype was observed a handful of times. The V gene is TRBV9, the J gene TRBJ2-7; D might be TRBD1 (6 bases). CDR1 is SGDLS and CDR2 is YYNGEE in the germline V gene. The CDR3 has 13 residues. Trimming stripped 4 bases from V and 5 bases from J, with 13 bases between. CDR3 bases: TGTGCCAGCAGCCTGACAGGTTTCGACGAGCAGTACTTC. This translates into CASSLTGFDEQYF.

The V gene is TRBV4-1, the J gene TRBJ2-1; 9 nucleotides match TRBD2. V trimming: 2 bases; J trimming: 4 bases; junction bases outside the gene matches: 9. The germline gives CDR1 MGHRA, CDR2 YSYEKL. The CDR3 spans 17 residues. CDR3 amino acids: CASSQRIAGVGYNEQFF. DNA for the CDR3: TGCGCCAGCAGCCAACGGATAGCGGGAGTAGGGTACAATGAGCAGTTCTTC.

In DNA, the CDR3 is TGCGCCAGCAGCCCACAGGGGGCCAACGAGCAGTACTTC. Its protein is CASSPQGANEQYF. The J gene is TRBJ2-5, the V gene TRBV4-1; TRBD1 matches at 9 bases. The end of the DNA is better explained by TRBJ2-7, so the J call may be wrong. CDR3 size: 13 residues. Germline V gives CDR1 MGHRA, CDR2 YSYEKL.